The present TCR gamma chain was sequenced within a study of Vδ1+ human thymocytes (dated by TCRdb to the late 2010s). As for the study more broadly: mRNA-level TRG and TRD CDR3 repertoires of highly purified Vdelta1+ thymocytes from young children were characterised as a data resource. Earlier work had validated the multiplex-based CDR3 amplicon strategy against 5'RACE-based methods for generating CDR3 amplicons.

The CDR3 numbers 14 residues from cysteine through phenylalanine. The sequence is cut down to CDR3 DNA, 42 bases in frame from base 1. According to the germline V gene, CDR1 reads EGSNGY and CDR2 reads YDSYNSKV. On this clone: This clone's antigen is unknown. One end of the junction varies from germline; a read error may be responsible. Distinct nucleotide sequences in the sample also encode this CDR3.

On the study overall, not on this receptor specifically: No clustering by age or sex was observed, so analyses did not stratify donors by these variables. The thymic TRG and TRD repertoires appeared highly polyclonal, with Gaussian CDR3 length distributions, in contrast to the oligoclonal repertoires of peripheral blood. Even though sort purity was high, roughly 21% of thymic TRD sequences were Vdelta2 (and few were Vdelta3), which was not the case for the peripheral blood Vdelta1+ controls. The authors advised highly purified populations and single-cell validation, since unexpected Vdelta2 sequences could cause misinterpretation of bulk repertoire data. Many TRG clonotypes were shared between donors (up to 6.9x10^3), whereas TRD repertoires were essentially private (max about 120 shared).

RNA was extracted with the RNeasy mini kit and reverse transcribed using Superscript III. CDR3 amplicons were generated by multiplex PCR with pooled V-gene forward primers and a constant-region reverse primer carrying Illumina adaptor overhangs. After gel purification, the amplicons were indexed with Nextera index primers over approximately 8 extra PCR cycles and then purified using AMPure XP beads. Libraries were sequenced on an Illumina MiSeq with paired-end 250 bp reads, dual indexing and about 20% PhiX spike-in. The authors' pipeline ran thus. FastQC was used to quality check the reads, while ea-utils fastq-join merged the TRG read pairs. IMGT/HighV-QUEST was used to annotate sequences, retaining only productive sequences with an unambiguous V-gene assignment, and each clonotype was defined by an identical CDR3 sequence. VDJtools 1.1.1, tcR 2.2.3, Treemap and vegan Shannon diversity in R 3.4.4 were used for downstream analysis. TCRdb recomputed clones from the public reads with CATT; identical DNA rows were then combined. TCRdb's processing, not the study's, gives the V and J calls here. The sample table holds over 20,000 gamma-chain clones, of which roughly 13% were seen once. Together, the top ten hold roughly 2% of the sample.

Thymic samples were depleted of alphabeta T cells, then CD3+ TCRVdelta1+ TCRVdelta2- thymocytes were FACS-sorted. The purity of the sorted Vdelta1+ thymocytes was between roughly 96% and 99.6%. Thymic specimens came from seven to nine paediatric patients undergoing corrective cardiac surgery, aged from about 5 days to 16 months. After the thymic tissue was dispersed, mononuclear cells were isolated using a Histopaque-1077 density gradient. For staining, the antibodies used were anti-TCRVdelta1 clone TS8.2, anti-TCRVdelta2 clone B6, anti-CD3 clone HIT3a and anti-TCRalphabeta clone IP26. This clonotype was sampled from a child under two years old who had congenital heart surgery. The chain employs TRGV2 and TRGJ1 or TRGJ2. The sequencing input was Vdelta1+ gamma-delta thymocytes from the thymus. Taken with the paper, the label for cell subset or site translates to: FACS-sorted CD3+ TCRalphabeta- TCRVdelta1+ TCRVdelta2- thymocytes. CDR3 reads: CATWDGRDYYKKLF. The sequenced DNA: TGTGCCACCTGGGACGGGCGGGATTATTATAAGAAACTCTTC.